The 28 T cell receptor beta chains below were found in one sample sequenced in a study of neurological immune-mediated disorders. The time point denotes: longitudinal time-point 1 (baseline). TCRdb redid the calling of the 5' RACE reads with MiXCR, one entry per CDR3 protein. The repertoire consists of some 54,000 distinct CDR3 sequences, with over 8.5% occurring once and the leading ten covering 6.6%. The sample consisted of PBMCs. These receptors all stem from a male donor with HTLV-1-associated myelopathy (HAM/TSP).

The sample holds many counts of this clonotype. The rearrangement uses TRBV28 and TRBJ1-5; D is perhaps TRBD1 (5 bases). V shed 0 bases and J shed 1 base, with 10 bases lying between them. CDR3 length equals 16 residues. Germline CDR1 is MDHEN and CDR2 is SYDVKM. The CDR3 loop reads CASSLWGEGSNQPQHF. In DNA, the CDR3 is TGTGCCAGCAGTTTATGGGGGGAAGGAAGCAATCAGCCCCAGCATTTT.

This clonotype occurred many times. This rearrangement joins TRBV5-1 to TRBJ1-1; no reliable D call. Deletions cut 4 bases from V and 10 bases from J, with 14 bases between. The length of the CDR3 is 12 residues. Germline V gene lookup returns CDR1 SGHRS and CDR2 YFSETQ. The CDR3 reads CASSLVGEGAFF. CDR3 DNA: TGCGCCAGCAGCCTCGTGGGCGAGGGAGCTTTCTTT.

This clonotype was seen at least ten times. The chain links TRBV4-3 to TRBJ2-3, with D perhaps TRBD1 (6 bases). CDR1 is LGHNA, CDR2 YSLEER, per germline. This CDR3 region has 14 residues. Trimming cost V 0 bases and J 3 bases, with 7 bases left between them. DNA for the CDR3: TGCGCCAGCAGCCAAGATAGGGGGACAGATACGCAGTATTTT. This codes for CASSQDRGTDTQYF.

The chain has TRBV7-2 and TRBJ1-5, with D unresolved. This CDR3 comprises 16 residues. The germline V gene has CDR1 SGHTA and CDR2 FQGNSA. Trimming took 6 bases from V and 0 from J, leaving 15 bases between them. CDR3 DNA: TGTGCCAGCAGGAACGCGGACGGCTATAGCAATCAGCCCCAGCATTTT. Its translation: CASRNADGYSNQPQHF.

The chain links TRBV18 to TRBJ2-7; TRBD1 aligns across 7 bases. The CDR3 covers 13 residues. The germline V gene encodes CDR1 KGHSH and CDR2 LQKENI. J gave up 5 bases and V 4 bases, and 5 bases lay outside the gene matches. The CDR3 nucleotides read TGTGCCAGCTCACTGAATACAGGGGACGAGCAGTACTTC. This translates into CASSLNTGDEQYF.

The table lists this clonotype with many counts. V gene TRBV4-1 combines with J gene TRBJ2-7; tentative D call: TRBD2 (6 bases). This CDR3 has 14 amino acids. The germline V gene has CDR1 MGHRA and CDR2 YSYEKL. V lost 1 base and J lost 0, with 7 bases in between. This CDR3 reads CASSQVGSSYEQYF. The CDR3 DNA reads TGCGCCAGCAGCCAAGTCGGGAGCTCCTACGAGCAGTACTTC.

In its sample, this clonotype was seen many times. The chain has TRBV20-1 and TRBJ2-7, with 7 bases identical to TRBD2. CDR3 length: 17 amino acids. Germline loops: CDR1 DFQATT, CDR2 SNEGSKA (reference sequence). The V segment lost 3 bases and the J segment 0 bases; nucleotides outside the gene matches: 14. CDR3 region: CSARTPWGGGSSYEQYF. The CDR3, as DNA: TGCAGTGCTAGGACTCCCTGGGGGGGGGGAAGCTCCTACGAGCAGTACTTC.

For this clonotype: A much larger clone differs from this one at a single base, so this may be a read error. V usage is TRBV20-1 and J usage is TRBJ1-3; a possible D gene is TRBD1 (5 bases). CDR1 and CDR2 (germline): DFQATT, SNEGSKA (reference sequence). V shed 3 bases and J shed 3 bases, with 21 bases lying between them. The CDR3 is 17 amino acids. Here the CDR3 reads CSASSSAQGADGNTIYF. The CDR3, as DNA: TGCAGTGCTAGTTCATCCGCCCAAGGGGCGGATGGAAACACCATATATTTT.

There are a few counts of this clonotype. V and J are TRBV9 and TRBJ1-5, with unresolved D. Germline V CDR1 and CDR2: SGDLS, YYNGEE. The CDR3 loop spans 14 amino acids. V lost 1 base and J lost 4, with 9 bases in between. CDR3 bases: TGTGCCAGCAGCGTATCTGCCTTGAATCAGCCCCAGCATTTT. Protein product: CASSVSALNQPQHF. Filled out from reference TRBV9 and TRBJ1-5, the complete variable domain reads DSGVTQTPKHLITATGQRVTLRCSPRSGDLSVYWYQQSLDQGLQFLIQYYNGEERAKGNILERFSAQQFPDLHSELNLSSLELGDSALYFCASSVSALNQPQHFGDGTRLSIL.

This clonotype came up many times. CDR3 amino acids: CASSLRTGRETQYF. The CDR3 region has the DNA TGTGCCAGCTCACTGAGGACAGGGAGAGAGACCCAGTACTTC. The chain has TRBV18 and TRBJ2-5, with TRBD1 identical over 8 bases. The J segment lost 4 bases and the V segment lost 4 bases, leaving 5 bases of the junction unmatched. The CDR3 is 14 residues long. The V gene's germline CDR1 is KGHSH and CDR2 LQKENI. Complete variable domain (other parts from reference TRBV18 and TRBJ2-5): NAGVMQNPRHLVRRRGQEARLRCSPMKGHSHVYWYRQLPEEGLKFMVYLQKENIIDESGMPKERFSAEFPKEGPSILRIQQVVRGDSAAYFCASSLRTGRETQYFGPGTRLLVL.

The table lists this clonotype with many counts. V and J are TRBV3-1 and TRBJ1-3, with no clear D. Trimming removed 0 bases at V and 0 bases at J, with 6 bases between. The length of the CDR3 is 15 residues. Germline-derived CDR1 and CDR2 are LGHDT and YNNKEL (reference sequence). CDR3 sequence reads: CASSQDFYSGNTIYF. The CDR3 nucleotides read TGTGCCAGCAGCCAAGATTTTTACTCTGGAAACACCATATATTTT.

This clonotype was seen many times. V gene TRBV5-6 combines with J gene TRBJ2-7; D ambiguous. The CDR3 covers 12 residues. The V gene's germline CDR1 is SGHDT and CDR2 YYEEEE. V was pared by 0 bases and J by 3 bases, with 4 bases between. The CDR3 DNA reads as TGTGCCAGCAGCTTGGCATACTACGAGCAGTACTTC. It is translated as CASSLAYYEQYF.

This clonotype was seen many times. This chain links TRBV5-1 with TRBJ2-7; unclear D gene. The CDR3 has 13 amino acids. The germline gives CDR1 SGHRS, CDR2 YFSETQ. V lost 3 bases to trimming and J lost 1 base, with 8 bases between them. CDR3 amino acids: CASSSPGSYEQYF. Written as DNA, the CDR3 is TGCGCCAGCAGCTCCCCCGGGTCCTACGAGCAGTACTTC. The entire variable domain, with the rest obtained from reference TRBV5-1 and TRBJ2-7, is as follows: KAGVTQTPRYLIKTRGQQVTLSCSPISGHRSVSWYQQTPGQGLQFLFEYFSETQRNKGNFPGRFSGRQFSNSRSEMNVSTLELGDSALYLCASSSPGSYEQYFGPGTRLTVT.

Ten or more counts support this clonotype. The chain combines TRBV3-1 with TRBJ1-2; no clear D gene. This CDR3 region has 13 residues. Germline CDR1 is LGHDT and CDR2 is YNNKEL (reference sequence). V gave up 0 bases and J gave up 8 bases, with 10 bases separating them. CDR3 DNA: TGTGCCAGCAGCCAAGACATGGCAGGCGGCTACACCTTC. As protein: CASSQDMAGGYTF.

Turning to this clonotype: Germline is not matched at one junction end, which may reflect a read error. This chain links TRBV12-3 or TRBV12-4 with TRBJ2-5, with 11 bases identical to TRBD2. The CDR3 contains 16 residues. DNA for the CDR3: TGCGCCAGCAGCTCCGGGACTAGCGGATACCAAGATACCCAGTACTTC. This sequence encodes CASSSGTSGYQDTQYF.

The chain recombines TRBV7-9 with TRBJ2-2, with TRBD1 matching over 8 bases. V lost 10 bases to trimming and J lost 7 bases; unmatched junction nucleotides: 14. CDR1 is SEHNR, CDR2 FQNEAQ, per germline (reference sequence). There are 15 residues in the CDR3. The CDR3: CANTPGQGGNGELFF. The CDR3 bases are TGTGCCAACACCCCCGGACAGGGAGGCAACGGGGAGCTGTTTTTT.

This clonotype came up many times. The genes are TRBV9 and TRBJ1-1; D remains ambiguous. The CDR3 consists of 13 residues. V dropped 4 bases and J dropped 6 bases, with 13 bases sitting between them. CDR1 and CDR2 (germline): SGDLS, YYNGEE. Here the CDR3 DNA reads TGTGCCAGCAGCTTTTCGCTGGGCCCTGAAGCTTTCTTT. Translating it yields CASSFSLGPEAFF.

At least ten counts were recorded for this clonotype. V gene TRBV5-1 combines with J gene TRBJ1-6; D gene unclear. V was trimmed by 0 bases and J by 9 bases, leaving 13 bases between them. Germline CDR1 is SGHRS and CDR2 is YFSETQ. CDR3 length: 15 residues. The CDR3 sequence is CASSLASGIGSPLHF. In DNA, the CDR3 is TGCGCCAGCAGCTTGGCTTCGGGGATAGGTTCACCCCTCCACTTT.

This clonotype was detected ten times or more. CDR3 amino acids: CSARPLAGGLQETQYF. DNA of the CDR3: TGCAGTGCTCGACCACTAGCGGGGGGACTCCAAGAGACCCAGTACTTC. The V gene is TRBV20-1, the J gene TRBJ2-5; 12 bases are shared with TRBD2. Germline V lookup: CDR1 DFQATT, CDR2 SNEGSKA (reference sequence). The CDR3 runs to 16 residues. V dropped 5 bases and J dropped 1; count of bases not matched to a gene: 8.

In this sample, this clonotype turned up many times. The chain couples TRBV5-1 to TRBJ2-5; 7 nucleotides match TRBD2. The trim removed 3 bases at V and 0 bases at J, leaving 8 bases unmatched. CDR1 and CDR2 (germline): SGHRS, YFSETQ. The CDR3 consists of 16 residues. The chain's CDR3 is CASSSQTLADQETQYF. CDR3 sequence (DNA): TGCGCCAGCAGCTCCCAGACTCTAGCGGACCAAGAGACCCAGTACTTC.

This clonotype was recorded many times. The genes are TRBV9 and TRBJ2-5; TRBD2 matches at 11 bases. Germline lookup yields CDR1 SGDLS and CDR2 YYNGEE. Trimming at V came to 4 bases and at J to 5 bases, leaving 16 bases not matched to a gene. This CDR3 has 18 amino acids. CDR3 DNA: TGTGCCAGCAGCCCCACCGGCGGACTAGCGGGCTTCCGGGAGACCCAGTACTTC. This sequence encodes CASSPTGGLAGFRETQYF.

This clonotype was counted ten times or more. The J gene is TRBJ2-5, the V gene TRBV24-1, with 8 bases aligning to TRBD2. The trim removed 5 bases at V and 2 bases at J, leaving 6 bases unmatched. Germline V gene lookup returns CDR1 KGHDR and CDR2 SFDVKD. This CDR3 spans 15 amino acids. The CDR3 nucleotides are TGTGCCACCAGTGGTCAGCGGGGGTTGCAAGAGACCCAGTACTTC. Protein product: CATSGQRGLQETQYF.

This clonotype was seen ten or more times. CDR3 in amino acids: CASSRSTGFGNTIYF. The CDR3 nucleotides read TGCGCCAGCAGCCGCTCGACAGGGTTTGGAAACACCATATATTTT. The chain employs TRBV4-3 and TRBJ1-3, with 7 positions matching TRBD1. With V trimmed by 4 bases and J by 3 bases, 6 bases remained unmatched. The CDR3 runs to 15 residues. CDR1 is LGHNA, CDR2 YSLEER, per germline.

Ten or more counts support this clonotype. The CDR3 coding sequence is TGTGCCAGCAGCCGATCCTCCACAGATACGCAGTATTTT. This translates into CASSRSSTDTQYF. This chain connects TRBV5-5 to TRBJ2-3, with D unresolved. V lost 4 bases, J lost 2 bases, and 8 bases lay in between. CDR3 length: 13 amino acids. The germline CDR1 and CDR2 sequences are SGHKS and YYEKEE (reference sequence).

This clonotype was recorded many times. The J gene is TRBJ2-3, the V gene TRBV9; D assignment may be TRBD1 or TRBD2 (5 bases each). The CDR3 is made up of 15 amino acids. Germline V gives CDR1 SGDLS, CDR2 YYNGEE. V lost 0 bases to trimming and J lost 2 bases, with 10 bases between them. The CDR3 loop is CASSVAGHLTDTQYF. The DNA for the CDR3 is TGTGCCAGCAGCGTAGCGGGGCATCTCACAGATACGCAGTATTTT.

This clonotype has at least ten counts. This chain joins TRBV3-1 and TRBJ2-5; 9 nucleotides line up with TRBD2. V trimming: 1 base; J trimming: 5 bases; junction bases outside the gene matches: 5. CDR1 and CDR2 (germline): LGHDT, YNNKEL (reference sequence). The CDR3 consists of 15 residues. CDR3 nucleotide sequence: TGTGCCAGCAGCCAAGGAGCGGGGGGTTGGGAGACCCAGTACTTC. Its translation: CASSQGAGGWETQYF.

In its sample, this clonotype was seen many times. The V call is TRBV9, the J call TRBJ2-2; 8 bases map to TRBD1. Germline V gene data show CDR1 as SGDLS and CDR2 as YYNGEE. With 0 bases clipped from V and 3 bases from J, the junction kept 10 bases outside the gene matches. The CDR3 has 18 residues. The CDR3 region has the DNA TGTGCCAGCAGCGTAGACCTTGGACAGGGCCGGTACACCGGGGAGCTGTTTTTT. Its protein is CASSVDLGQGRYTGELFF.

A note on this clonotype: This may stem from a read error, because a much larger clone lies one nucleotide away. V is TRBV6-2 or TRBV6-3 and J is TRBJ2-2; D possibly uses TRBD1 or TRBD2 (5 bases each). The V end lost 6 bases, the J end lost 5 bases, and 16 bases lay between the germline ends. The CDR3 contains 15 residues. Germline values: CDR1 MNHEY, CDR2 SVGEGT. DNA for the CDR3: TGTGCCAGCAGCAATGAAGAGGGGATAACCGGGGAGCTGTTTTTT. Protein product: CASSNEEGITGELFF.